This is a list of T cell receptor beta chains from one sample in a study of T-cell reconstitution after alpha-beta-depleted transplantation in children. TCRdb redid the calling of the PCR reads with MiXCR, one entry per CDR3 protein. The sample shows 700,000 to 950,000 distinct CDR3 sequences, approximately 15% of them seen only once. The sample in question was PBMCs, mostly from graft donor cells, obtained 360 days after TCRalphabeta/CD19-depleted stem cell transplant. Source of these receptors: a male patient younger than 18 who had a stem cell transplant for acute lymphoblastic leukemia, so the T cells may come from the graft donor. CDR3s include the opening cysteine and the closing phenylalanine or tryptophan. D genes are given only for firm matches. Some rows mark clone size as missing; the rest say once, few, many or name a class of expanded clone.

abundance	v_gene	j_gene	d_gene	CDR3nt	CDR3aa
once	TRBV20-1	TRBJ1-5	TRBD1	TGCAGTGCTAGAGCAGGGGGCGACAATCAGCCCCAGCATTTT	CSARAGGDNQPQHF
few	TRBV29-1	TRBJ2-1	TRBD2	TGCAGCGTAGGACTAGCGGGAAGGGGGTGGAAGAATGAGCAGTTCTTC	CSVGLAGRGWKNEQFF
NA	TRBV6-1	TRBJ1-5	TRBD1	TGTGCCTCCAAGACAGGGATTTGGGAGGGCAATCAGCCCCAGCATTTT	CASKTGIWEGNQPQHF
NA	TRBV28	TRBJ2-3	NA	TGTGCCAGTCATGAGGAGTATACAGATACGCAGTATTTT	CASHEEYTDTQYF
NA	TRBV12-3/TRBV12-4	TRBJ2-7	NA	TGTGCCAGCAGTTTAAGGGGGGAGTTGATCGAGGGGCAGTACTTC	CASSLRGELIEGQYF
few	TRBV5-1	TRBJ1-6	NA	TGCGCCAGCAGCCAGGGGAATTTTGAATCACCCCTCCACTTT	CASSQGNFESPLHF
many	TRBV7-9	TRBJ2-1	NA	TGTGCCAGCAGGAGACAGTACAATGAGCAGTTCTTC	CASRRQYNEQFF
many	TRBV7-3	TRBJ2-3	NA	TGTGCCAGCAGCTTAGGCGGGACGAGGACAGATACGCAGTATTTT	CASSLGGTRTDTQYF
NA	TRBV12-3/TRBV12-4	TRBJ2-3	NA	TGTGCCAGCAGCTCAAACTCGCGGGATACGCAGTATTTT	CASSSNSRDTQYF
NA	TRBV4-1	TRBJ2-6	TRBD1	TGCGCCAGCAGCCAAGCTTGGGACAGGGCCGGGGCCAACGTCCTGACTTTC	CASSQAWDRAGANVLTF
NA	TRBV15	TRBJ2-7	NA	TGTGCCACCAGCAGAGTTCTTGGTTACGAGCAGTACTTC	CATSRVLGYEQYF
NA	TRBV27	TRBJ2-5	NA	TGTGCCAGCAGTTCCGACTCGGGGGAGACCCAGTACTTC	CASSSDSGETQYF
NA	TRBV12-3/TRBV12-4	TRBJ2-2	TRBD2	TGTGCCAGCAGGGACGGGACTAGCGATACCGGGGAGCTGTTTTTT	CASRDGTSDTGELFF
few	TRBV2	TRBJ2-1	TRBD2	TGTGCCAGCCCCCTAGCGGGAGGGCCCCGGGGGAATGAGCAGTTCTTC	CASPLAGGPRGNEQFF
NA	TRBV28	TRBJ1-6	NA	TGTGCCAGCAGTTCAGGACCCCTGTATAATTCACCCCTCCACTTT	CASSSGPLYNSPLHF
many	TRBV5-1	TRBJ2-4	TRBD1	TGCGCCAGCAGCTTGGCGGGACAGAAAAACATTCAGTACTTC	CASSLAGQKNIQYF
few	TRBV5-1	TRBJ1-5	NA	TGCGCCAGCAGGAAGGAAATGGGGAATCAGCCCCAGCATTTT	CASRKEMGNQPQHF
NA	TRBV12-3/TRBV12-4	TRBJ2-7	NA	TGTGCCAGCAGTTTAGTGAAGTCACGGCCCGAGTACTTC	CASSLVKSRPEYF
few	TRBV25-1	TRBJ2-7	NA	TGTGCCAGCAGCCGGGGAATCTACGAGCAGTACTTC	CASSRGIYEQYF
many	TRBV5-1	TRBJ2-7	TRBD1	TGCGCCAGCAGCTGGACAGGGAACTACGAGCAGTACTTC	CASSWTGNYEQYF
many	TRBV5-6	TRBJ2-7	NA	TGTGCCAGCAGCTTGGTGGGGACTGGCTCCTACGAGCAGTACTTC	CASSLVGTGSYEQYF
few	TRBV15	TRBJ2-7	NA	TGTGCCACCAGCAGAGATACAGGGCGCACCTACGAGCAGTACTTC	CATSRDTGRTYEQYF
few	TRBV7-2	TRBJ2-7	NA	TGTGCCAGCAGCTTAGGACCCGGGGGCCCGTACGAGCAGTACTTC	CASSLGPGGPYEQYF
NA	TRBV14	TRBJ1-1	NA	TGTGCCAGCAGCCCACACATGAACACTGAAGCTTTCTTT	CASSPHMNTEAFF
few	TRBV4-1	TRBJ1-3	TRBD1	TGCGCCAGCAGCCCACGACAGGGCTACACCATATATTTT	CASSPRQGYTIYF
few	TRBV4-2	TRBJ2-1	NA	TGTGCCAGCAGCCAAGATCTGCCCACTAACAATGAGCAGTTCTTC	CASSQDLPTNNEQFF
NA	TRBV24-1	TRBJ2-6	TRBD1	TGTGCCACCAGTGATCCCGACAGGGGAACTGGGGCCAACGTCCTGACTTTC	CATSDPDRGTGANVLTF
few	TRBV7-2	TRBJ2-1	TRBD2	TGTGCCAGCAGCTTGAGCGGGACGGTGGTCAATGAGCAGTTCTTC	CASSLSGTVVNEQFF
few	TRBV6-5	TRBJ2-1	NA	TGTGCCAGCAGTTACGGCCTACGCGGGTATGAGCAGTTCTTC	CASSYGLRGYEQFF
many	TRBV6-1	TRBJ2-3	TRBD2	TGTGCCAGCACCCTGACTAGCGGGAGGGTGGATACGCAGTATTTT	CASTLTSGRVDTQYF
NA	TRBV4-2	TRBJ2-5	NA	TGTGCCAGCAGCCAAGATGCGGGGAGGTGGGAGACCCAGTACTTC	CASSQDAGRWETQYF
NA	TRBV5-1	TRBJ2-7	NA	TGCGCCAGCAGCTTGGTTCTGGACTCCTACGAGCAGTACTTC	CASSLVLDSYEQYF
few	TRBV6-5	TRBJ2-7	NA	TGTGCCAGCAGTTACGGAGGAGTCTCCTACGAGCAGTACTTC	CASSYGGVSYEQYF
few	TRBV10-2	TRBJ2-1	TRBD2	TGCGCCAGCAGTGACCGAGGACTAGCGGGAGTCATTTCGGATGAGCAGTTCTTC	CASSDRGLAGVISDEQFF
few	TRBV4-1	TRBJ2-1	NA	TGCGCCAGCAGCCAAGATCCCGGGACATCCGAAGGTGAGCAGTTCTTC	CASSQDPGTSEGEQFF
NA	TRBV20-1	TRBJ2-3	NA	TGCAGTGCTAGAGAACTAGCCTTCACAGATACGCAGTATTTT	CSARELAFTDTQYF
many	TRBV29-1	TRBJ2-2	TRBD1	TGCAGCGTTGCGAGGGGGCGCGCCGGGGAGCTGTTTTTT	CSVARGRAGELFF
few	TRBV10-3	TRBJ2-7	TRBD2	TGTGCCATCAGTCCGACTAGCGGGTTCTCCTACGAGCAGTACTTC	CAISPTSGFSYEQYF
many	TRBV20-1	TRBJ2-7	NA	TGCAGTGCTCAATACCACCGGGGGTCCAGCTCCTACGAGCAGTACTTC	CSAQYHRGSSSYEQYF
few	TRBV7-6	TRBJ2-7	NA	TGTGCCAGCAGCCAAGGAGCGGGTCCCGCCCTCGAGCAGTACTTC	CASSQGAGPALEQYF
few	TRBV28	TRBJ1-3	NA	TGTGCCAGCAGTTTGAGGGGTCGCACCATATATTTT	CASSLRGRTIYF
NA	TRBV20-1	TRBJ2-5	TRBD2	TGCAGTGCTAGCATTAGCGGGAGTGAGACCCAGTACTTC	CSASISGSETQYF
NA	TRBV4-1	TRBJ2-3	NA	TGCGCCAGCATCGCCCCGGGTCATGGTACGCAGTATTTT	CASIAPGHGTQYF
few	TRBV27	TRBJ2-5	TRBD2	TGTGCCAGCAGTCCCCATCCGGGAGGGGAGACCCAGTACTTC	CASSPHPGGETQYF
few	TRBV5-6	TRBJ1-2	NA	TGTGCCAGCAGCTTAATCCAGGGAGCCCACTATGGCTACACCTTC	CASSLIQGAHYGYTF
many	TRBV12-3/TRBV12-4	TRBJ2-3	NA	TGTGCCAGCAGTTTAAGGCAGGGACGCACAGATACGCAGTATTTT	CASSLRQGRTDTQYF
few	TRBV29-1	TRBJ1-3	NA	TGCAGCGTTGCTAGGCCTGGAAACACCATATATTTT	CSVARPGNTIYF
many	TRBV19	TRBJ1-2	NA	TGTGCCAGCGGACGGGTCTATGGCTACACCTTC	CASGRVYGYTF
few	TRBV15	TRBJ2-2	NA	TGTGCCACCAGCAGAGATCATGCAGGCAAGGGCACCGGGGAGCTGTTTTTT	CATSRDHAGKGTGELFF
many	TRBV5-5	TRBJ2-1	TRBD2	TGTGCCAGCAGCTTGGTTGCTAGCGGCTACAATGAGCAGTTCTTC	CASSLVASGYNEQFF
once	TRBV3-1	TRBJ1-4	NA	TGTGCCAGCAGTGGCTTAGGGGGGGGCGGAACGTTTATCGGAAAACTGTTTTTT	CASSGLGGGGTFIGKLFF
few	TRBV12-3/TRBV12-4	TRBJ2-2	TRBD2	TGTGCCAGCAGTCATTCTAGCGGCGCGGCCGGGGAGCTGTTTTTT	CASSHSSGAAGELFF
NA	TRBV19	TRBJ2-3	NA	TGTGCCAGTAGTATCAGTGGGGATACGCAGTATTTT	CASSISGDTQYF
NA	TRBV2	TRBJ2-1	NA	TGTGCCAGCAGTGAAGTAGCGGTCTCCTACAATGAGCAGTTCTTC	CASSEVAVSYNEQFF
many	TRBV24-1	TRBJ2-2	TRBD1	TGTGCCACCAGTGACGCTTACCGGGGACAGGGGAACACCGGGGAGCTGTTTTTT	CATSDAYRGQGNTGELFF